This TCR beta chain is drawn from a study of blood T cell repertoires in COVID-19. Study overall: Two negative PCRs, clearance, or symptom resolution characterized the recovered Cohort 3 donors. COVID-19 samples, acute and convalescent, were from the United States, Italy and Spain.

Source study methods: Scientists estimated how many nucleated cells there were by amplifying reference gene primers. The data were produced by immunoSEQ multiplex PCR, yet TCRdb's version contains in-frame clones alone and is incomplete. That table is the source of V, J and clone size, and D and trimming were worked out from the DNA. The sample includes 150,000 to 200,000 clones, around 80% seen only once; the top ten take around a fifth. The CDR3 length is 13 residues. V lost 2 bases and J lost 3, with 8 bases in between. Germline V CDR1 and CDR2: SEHNR, FQNEAQ (reference sequence). J is TRBJ2-7 and V is TRBV7-9, with D possibly matching TRBD1 (5 bases). Sequencing input: PBMCs or T cells enriched from blood (not recorded which). The source is a woman in her 70s in a cohort exposed to, infected with or recovered from COVID-19 (not recorded which). CDR3: CASSLWGYYEQYF. The DNA for the CDR3 is TGTGCCAGCAGCTTATGGGGCTACTACGAGCAGTACTTC.